This T cell receptor (beta chain) comes out of a study of T cells after yellow fever vaccination. The V gene's germline CDR1 is SQVTM and CDR2 ANQGSEA. The CDR3 length is 13 residues. With 6 bases removed from V and 1 base from J, the gap between germline ends came to 10 bases. This clonotype was counted ten times or more. The antigen is unknown. MiXCR was run by TCRdb on the 5' RACE reads, yielding one entry per CDR3 protein. This table holds about 580,000 distinct CDR3 sequences, roughly 17% found once. Study-wide points: Abundant clonotypes from the bulk population could get into FACS-sorted repertoires as contaminants.

This rearrangement joins TRBV29-1 to TRBJ2-1, with a weak D call TRBD2 (6 bases). The TCR was taken from a man younger than 30 who received the YFV17D yellow fever vaccine. Specimen: PBMCs, collected 4 to 5 days after the first yellow fever vaccination. CDR3 residues: CSVAGRSYNEQFF. CDR3 nucleotides: TGCAGCGTGGCGGGGCGGTCCTACAATGAGCAGTTCTTC.